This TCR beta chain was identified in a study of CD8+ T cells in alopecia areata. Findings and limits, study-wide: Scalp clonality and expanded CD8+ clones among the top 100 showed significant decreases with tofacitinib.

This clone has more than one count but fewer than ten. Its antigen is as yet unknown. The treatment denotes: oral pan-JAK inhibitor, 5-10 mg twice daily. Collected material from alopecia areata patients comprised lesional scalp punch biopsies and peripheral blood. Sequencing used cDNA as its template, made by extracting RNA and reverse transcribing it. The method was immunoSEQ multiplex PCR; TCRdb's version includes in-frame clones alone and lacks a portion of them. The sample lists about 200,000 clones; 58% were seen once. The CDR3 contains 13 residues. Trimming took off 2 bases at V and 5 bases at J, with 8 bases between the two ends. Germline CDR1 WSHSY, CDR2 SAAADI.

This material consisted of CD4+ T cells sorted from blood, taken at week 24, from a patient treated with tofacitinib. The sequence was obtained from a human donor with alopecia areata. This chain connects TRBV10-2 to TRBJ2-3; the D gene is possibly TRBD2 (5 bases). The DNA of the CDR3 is TGCGCCAGCAGTGAGATGGGAGAAGATACGCAGTATTTT. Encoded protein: CASSEMGEDTQYF.